This T cell receptor (beta chain) came from a study of T cell responses to AZD1222 COVID-19 vaccine. Whole-study results and caveats: Spike-specific TCR breadth and depth both grew after two AZD1222 doses. Sampling that yielded the repertoires occurred only after the peak T cell response.

The CDR3 covers 14 residues. Deletions cut 0 bases from V and 6 bases from J, with 9 bases between. The germline CDR1 and CDR2 sequences are MNHEY and SVGAGI. Worth noting for this clone: Its matching antigen is unknown.

The data were produced by immunoSEQ multiplex PCR, yet TCRdb's version contains in-frame clones alone and is incomplete. The sample has 90,000 to 140,000 clones, roughly 89% seen once; the top ten hold around 45%. The TCR was taken from an adult who received the AZD1222 COVID-19 vaccine. The gene calls are TRBV6-5 and TRBJ1-5; TRBD1 is a possible D gene (5 bases). The specimen was peripheral blood, collected 28 days after the second AZD1222 dose. The CDR3 DNA sequence: TGTGCCAGCAGTTACTCCAGGGTTGCTCAGCCCCAGCATTTT. Encoded protein: CASSYSRVAQPQHF.